The 11 T cell receptor beta chains in this list originate from one sample, sequenced in a study of T-cell reconstitution after alpha-beta-depleted transplantation in children. Researchers prepared the TCRbeta library using unique molecular identifiers, the study reports. TCRdb ran MiXCR on the PCR reads and lists one entry per CDR3 protein. The sample has 330,000 or so distinct CDR3 sequences, around a tenth seen once. The source was PBMCs, collected before TCRalphabeta/CD19-depleted stem cell transplant. The receptors were gathered from a boy in the first two years of life with acute myeloid leukemia, due to receive a stem cell transplant.

In its sample, this clonotype was seen a few times. The chain employs TRBV7-2 and TRBJ1-5; no clear D gene. V gave up 5 bases and J gave up 0 bases, with 8 bases separating them. The CDR3 has 14 residues. Germline lookup yields CDR1 SGHTA and CDR2 FQGNSA. CDR3 nucleotide sequence: TGTGCCAGCAGCCGGATATCTAGCAATCAGCCCCAGCATTTT. It is translated as CASSRISSNQPQHF.

This clonotype was seen repeatedly, ten times or more. V usage is TRBV12-3 or TRBV12-4 and J usage is TRBJ2-3; TRBD1 matches at 12 bases. The trim removed 5 bases at V and 5 bases at J, leaving 8 bases unmatched. This CDR3 has 16 amino acids. This CDR3 is CASSPWGQGAGDTQYF. DNA of the CDR3: TGTGCCAGCAGTCCCTGGGGACAGGGGGCTGGAGATACGCAGTATTTT.

This clonotype was observed a handful of times. The V gene is TRBV27, the J gene TRBJ2-2; D uncertain. CDR3 length equals 15 residues. Trimming pared 3 bases from V and 4 bases from J, leaving 12 bases between. Germline assignment: CDR1 MNHEY and CDR2 SMNVEV (reference sequence). The CDR3 region has the DNA TGTGCCAGCAGTTTTCTGGGGTTGAGCACCGGGGAGCTGTTTTTT. It encodes CASSFLGLSTGELFF.

This clonotype was seen ten or more times. The chain links TRBV7-6 to TRBJ2-7; 13 positions agree with TRBD2. Germline V gene data show CDR1 as SGHVS and CDR2 as FNYEAQ. J gave up 7 bases and V 6 bases, and 15 bases lay outside the gene matches. The CDR3 extends over 17 amino acids. CDR3 DNA: TGTGCCAGCAGTGTAGACTCGGGACTAGCGGGATCGGGAGAGCAGTACTTC. This sequence encodes CASSVDSGLAGSGEQYF.

This clonotype has a count of ten or more. This chain connects TRBV29-1 to TRBJ2-7; 11 bases align to TRBD2. CDR3 size: 14 residues. The V segment lost 6 bases and the J segment 1 base; nucleotides outside the gene matches: 5. Per the germline V gene, CDR1 is SQVTM and CDR2 is ANQGSEA. The CDR3 is CSVWGTSGSYEQYF. DNA for the CDR3: TGCAGCGTATGGGGGACTAGCGGATCCTACGAGCAGTACTTC.

This clonotype was observed at least ten times. The chain recombines TRBV7-2 with TRBJ2-2; TRBD2 might be the D (6 bases). V lost 2 bases, J lost 6 bases, and 19 bases lay in between. The CDR3 is 17 amino acids. Germline values: CDR1 SGHTA, CDR2 FQGNSA. The CDR3 loop is CASSLRAGFWRAGELFF. CDR3 DNA: TGTGCCAGCAGCTTACGGGCGGGATTTTGGAGGGCCGGGGAGCTGTTTTTT.

This clonotype was counted ten times or more. The J gene is TRBJ2-4, the V gene TRBV11-2; D unresolved. V lost 4 bases to trimming and J lost 0 bases, with 19 bases between them. The CDR3 contains 18 residues. Germline V gene lookup returns CDR1 SGHAT and CDR2 FQNNGV. The CDR3 DNA sequence: TGTGCCAGCAGCTCGCTAGTAAGGGCCCCCTTAGCCAAAAACATTCAGTACTTC. Translation: CASSSLVRAPLAKNIQYF.

At least ten counts were recorded for this clonotype. The chain uses TRBV10-3 and TRBJ2-7; 8 bases line up with TRBD1. Germline CDR1 reads ENHRY; CDR2 reads SYGVKD. V gave up 3 bases and J gave up 0 bases; unmatched junction bases: 7. This CDR3 is built from 16 residues. The CDR3 region has the DNA TGTGCCATCAGTGACCCGGGACAGGCCAGCTCCTACGAGCAGTACTTC. Protein: CAISDPGQASSYEQYF.

At least ten counts were recorded for this clonotype. V is TRBV12-3 or TRBV12-4 and J is TRBJ1-2; 8 bases agree with TRBD1. Trimming cost V 4 bases and J 2 bases; bases outside gene matches: 6. There are 15 residues in the CDR3. CDR3 sequence reads: CASSSPGGGNYGYTF. CDR3 sequence (DNA): TGTGCCAGCAGTTCCCCAGGGGGCGGGAACTATGGCTACACCTTC.

This clonotype was counted many times. J is TRBJ2-7 and V is TRBV4-1, with 9 bases matching TRBD2. V gave up 6 bases and J gave up 2 bases; unmatched junction bases: 14. The CDR3 runs to 17 residues. Looked up from germline, CDR1 is MGHRA and CDR2 is YSYEKL. The CDR3 reads CASSLRPLAGGAYEQYF. The DNA of the CDR3 is TGCGCCAGCAGTCTCCGGCCCCTTGCGGGAGGGGCCTACGAGCAGTACTTC.

The sample holds many counts of this clonotype. The rearrangement links TRBV12-3 or TRBV12-4 to TRBJ1-6; the match to TRBD1 covers 7 bases. CDR3 size: 15 residues. With 5 bases clipped from V and 3 bases from J, the junction kept 4 bases outside the gene matches. CDR3 coding DNA: TGTGCCAGCAGTCCACGGGACAGCTATAATTCACCCCTCCACTTT. Its protein is CASSPRDSYNSPLHF.